This is a list of T cell receptor beta chains from one sample in a study of blood T cell repertoires in COVID-19. The protocol was immunoSEQ multiplex PCR, while the TCRdb copy is restricted to in-frame clones and leaves out a portion. The data show 77,000 or so clones, with roughly 80% seen just once and 5.5% to 7.5% held by the top ten. Sequencing was performed on peripheral blood. The receptors were gathered from an older woman with acute or convalescent COVID-19. Both conserved end residues are part of each CDR3. The order of the fields is D gene, V gene, clone size, J gene, CDR3 DNA, CDR3 protein. The D gene is left open where the match is weak. Expanded clones are given a class, and other clones once, few, many or no size at all.

D gene: -; V gene: TRBV27; clone size: -; J gene: TRBJ1-4; CDR3 DNA: TGTGCCAGCAGTTTAAGGAGGGCTAATGAAAAACTGTTTTTT; CDR3 protein: CASSLRRANEKLFF
D gene: -; V gene: TRBV7-3; clone size: -; J gene: TRBJ1-4; CDR3 DNA: TGTGCCAGCAGCCCTCTATCGCAGGGAGGGAATGAAAAACTGTTTTTT; CDR3 protein: CASSPLSQGGNEKLFF
D gene: -; V gene: TRBV6-5; clone size: few; J gene: TRBJ2-7; CDR3 DNA: TGTGCCACCGCAGGCACACACTACGAGCAGTACTTC; CDR3 protein: CATAGTHYEQYF
D gene: -; V gene: TRBV5-6; clone size: -; J gene: TRBJ2-7; CDR3 DNA: TGTGCCACCAGCATTACAGGGAACCTCTACGAGCAGTACTTC; CDR3 protein: CATSITGNLYEQYF
D gene: -; V gene: TRBV4-1; clone size: -; J gene: TRBJ1-3; CDR3 DNA: TGCGCCAGCAGCCTGGGATGGACTTCTGGAAACACCATATATTTT; CDR3 protein: CASSLGWTSGNTIYF
D gene: -; V gene: TRBV6-6; clone size: once; J gene: TRBJ1-5; CDR3 DNA: TGTGCCAGCACCCCGATGAGGGCCTCTAGCAATCAGCCCCAGCATTTT; CDR3 protein: CASTPMRASSNQPQHF
D gene: TRBD2; V gene: TRBV5-1; clone size: -; J gene: TRBJ2-2; CDR3 DNA: TGCGCCAGCAGCGGGCTAGCGGGGCCGAACACCGGGGAGCTGTTTTTT; CDR3 protein: CASSGLAGPNTGELFF
D gene: TRBD1; V gene: TRBV20-1; clone size: -; J gene: TRBJ1-1; CDR3 DNA: TGCAGTGCTAGTTACAATCGACAGGGACGGAACACTGAAGCTTTCTTT; CDR3 protein: CSASYNRQGRNTEAFF
D gene: TRBD1; V gene: TRBV28; clone size: -; J gene: TRBJ1-5; CDR3 DNA: TGTGCCAGCAGTTCCCCCACAGGGGCTTTGCAGCCCCAGCATTTT; CDR3 protein: CASSSPTGALQPQHF
D gene: -; V gene: TRBV5-1; clone size: -; J gene: TRBJ2-2; CDR3 DNA: TGCGCCAGCAGCTCTCTACCGGGACAGAACACCGGGGAGCTGTTTTTT; CDR3 protein: CASSSLPGQNTGELFF
D gene: -; V gene: TRBV30; clone size: -; J gene: TRBJ1-5; CDR3 DNA: TGTGCCTGGAGTGAAGGGGGAGGGCTGCAGCCCCAGCATTTT; CDR3 protein: CAWSEGGGLQPQHF
D gene: -; V gene: TRBV6-5; clone size: once; J gene: TRBJ1-2; CDR3 DNA: TGTGCCACCCACCAAGGACTTAACTATGGCTACACCTTC; CDR3 protein: CATHQGLNYGYTF
D gene: -; V gene: TRBV19; clone size: -; J gene: TRBJ1-1; CDR3 DNA: TGTGCCAGTAGTCCCGTTGTGAACACTGAAGCTTTCTTT; CDR3 protein: CASSPVVNTEAFF
D gene: TRBD2; V gene: TRBV5-1; clone size: -; J gene: TRBJ2-5; CDR3 DNA: TGCGCCAGCAAACAAGCGGGGGGGCCAGGGACCCAGTACTTC; CDR3 protein: CASKQAGGPGTQYF
D gene: -; V gene: TRBV5-1; clone size: -; J gene: TRBJ2-7; CDR3 DNA: TGCGCCAGCAGCCCAGGGACAAGGAGGACCGAGCAGTACTTC; CDR3 protein: CASSPGTRRTEQYF
D gene: -; V gene: TRBV15; clone size: -; J gene: TRBJ1-1; CDR3 DNA: TGTGCCACCAGTTCCGGGTACGGAGCTTTCTTT; CDR3 protein: CATSSGYGAFF
D gene: TRBD1; V gene: TRBV5-6; clone size: few; J gene: TRBJ1-1; CDR3 DNA: TGTGCCAGCAGCTTGCCGGGACAGGGGCCGAACACTGAAGCTTTCTTT; CDR3 protein: CASSLPGQGPNTEAFF
D gene: -; V gene: TRBV15; clone size: -; J gene: TRBJ2-2; CDR3 DNA: TGTGCCACCAGCAGAGACAGGGGGAACACCGGGGAGCTGTTTTTT; CDR3 protein: CATSRDRGNTGELFF
D gene: -; V gene: TRBV6-1; clone size: -; J gene: TRBJ2-1; CDR3 DNA: TGTGCCAGCAGTGAAGTCACCGGGACTCAGCAGTTCTTC; CDR3 protein: CASSEVTGTQQFF
D gene: -; V gene: TRBV21-1; clone size: -; J gene: TRBJ1-2; CDR3 DNA: TGTGCCAGCAGCAAGTTGGCCGGGACAAGGAGGTATGGCTACACCTTC; CDR3 protein: CASSKLAGTRRYGYTF
D gene: TRBD1; V gene: TRBV5-1; clone size: -; J gene: TRBJ1-4; CDR3 DNA: TGCGCCAGCAGCTTGGCGGGACAGGATAATGAAAAACTGTTTTTT; CDR3 protein: CASSLAGQDNEKLFF
D gene: TRBD1; V gene: TRBV5-1; clone size: -; J gene: TRBJ1-1; CDR3 DNA: TGCGCCAGCTTCGGAGGGACAGGGGGGACTCTGAGGACTGAAGCTTTCTTT; CDR3 protein: CASFGGTGGTLRTEAFF
D gene: TRBD1; V gene: TRBV7-3; clone size: -; J gene: TRBJ2-2; CDR3 DNA: TGTGCCAGCAGCTCGACAGGGACCACCGGGGAGCTGTTTTTT; CDR3 protein: CASSSTGTTGELFF
D gene: TRBD1; V gene: TRBV23-1; clone size: -; J gene: TRBJ1-1; CDR3 DNA: TGCGCCGAACCGCCGGAGGACAGGATCCACACTGAAGCTTTCTTT; CDR3 protein: CAEPPEDRIHTEAFF
D gene: TRBD1; V gene: TRBV6-2/TRBV6-3; clone size: -; J gene: TRBJ2-5; CDR3 DNA: TGTGCCAGCAGTTCCCAACAGGGGGCGGAGACCCAGTACTTC; CDR3 protein: CASSSQQGAETQYF
D gene: TRBD1; V gene: TRBV2; clone size: -; J gene: TRBJ2-5; CDR3 DNA: TGTGCCAGCAGTCCCGACAGGGGATCACAAGAGACCCAGTACTTC; CDR3 protein: CASSPDRGSQETQYF
D gene: TRBD1; V gene: TRBV3-1/TRBV3-2; clone size: -; J gene: TRBJ2-5; CDR3 DNA: TGTGCCAGCAGCGCCGGGACAGGGGGAGCGGAGACCCAGTACTTC; CDR3 protein: CASSAGTGGAETQYF
D gene: TRBD1; V gene: TRBV14; clone size: -; J gene: TRBJ1-1; CDR3 DNA: TGTGCCAGCAGACTACCGGGACAGGGAGCTGAAGCTTTCTTT; CDR3 protein: CASRLPGQGAEAFF
D gene: -; V gene: TRBV11-2; clone size: few; J gene: TRBJ1-5; CDR3 DNA: TGTGCCAGCAGCTTAGAACCCTCTGGCGGCCAGCATTTT; CDR3 protein: CASSLEPSGGQHF
D gene: TRBD1; V gene: TRBV7-9; clone size: -; J gene: TRBJ2-5; CDR3 DNA: TGTGCCAGCAGCTTAGAGACAGGGGGAGAAGAGACCCAGTACTTC; CDR3 protein: CASSLETGGEETQYF
D gene: -; V gene: TRBV7-3; clone size: -; J gene: TRBJ2-5; CDR3 DNA: TGTGCCAGCAGTCGACTAGATCAAGAGACCCAGTACTTC; CDR3 protein: CASSRLDQETQYF
D gene: TRBD1; V gene: TRBV5-1; clone size: once; J gene: TRBJ2-5; CDR3 DNA: TGCGCCAGCAGCTTGGGGGGGACAGGGTTCCAAGAGACCCAGTACTTC; CDR3 protein: CASSLGGTGFQETQYF
D gene: TRBD1; V gene: TRBV30; clone size: few; J gene: TRBJ2-1; CDR3 DNA: TGTGCCTGGGGACAGGGGGAGAATGAGCAGTTCTTC; CDR3 protein: CAWGQGENEQFF
D gene: -; V gene: TRBV24-1; clone size: -; J gene: TRBJ1-2; CDR3 DNA: TGTGCCACCAGTGGAGGCTATGGCTACACCTTC; CDR3 protein: CATSGGYGYTF
D gene: TRBD1; V gene: TRBV19; clone size: -; J gene: TRBJ2-2; CDR3 DNA: TGTGCCAGTAGTATTTCAGGGACAGGGAACACCGGGGAGCTGTTTTTT; CDR3 protein: CASSISGTGNTGELFF
D gene: -; V gene: TRBV2; clone size: -; J gene: TRBJ2-2; CDR3 DNA: TGTGCCAGCCGTGGGACACAAACGGCCGGGGAGCTGTTTTTT; CDR3 protein: CASRGTQTAGELFF
D gene: -; V gene: TRBV11-3; clone size: once; J gene: TRBJ2-1; CDR3 DNA: TGTGCCAGCAGCTCCCGGTTAGCCTCCAGCTCCTACAATGAGCAGTTCTTC; CDR3 protein: CASSSRLASSSYNEQFF
D gene: -; V gene: TRBV19; clone size: -; J gene: TRBJ1-1; CDR3 DNA: TGTGCCAGTAGTATCTCCCGGGGAGACACTGAAGCTTTCTTT; CDR3 protein: CASSISRGDTEAFF
D gene: -; V gene: TRBV2; clone size: -; J gene: TRBJ1-1; CDR3 DNA: TGTGCCAGCAGCCTTCCGCGTCCCTGGGGGGACACTGAAGCTTTCTTT; CDR3 protein: CASSLPRPWGDTEAFF
D gene: -; V gene: TRBV5-6; clone size: -; J gene: TRBJ2-7; CDR3 DNA: TGTGCCAGCAGCTTCGGGGGCTACGAGCAGTACTTC; CDR3 protein: CASSFGGYEQYF
D gene: -; V gene: TRBV11-3; clone size: -; J gene: TRBJ1-1; CDR3 DNA: TGTGCCAGCAGCTTAGGCGAGGCGACAGCAGAAGCTTTCTTT; CDR3 protein: CASSLGEATAEAFF
D gene: TRBD2; V gene: TRBV9; clone size: -; J gene: TRBJ2-5; CDR3 DNA: TGTGCCAGCAGCGTAGGCGGGGGGGTCCACCAAGAGACCCAGTACTTC; CDR3 protein: CASSVGGGVHQETQYF
D gene: TRBD1; V gene: TRBV5-4; clone size: once; J gene: TRBJ1-1; CDR3 DNA: TGTGCCAGCAGCGCGGGACAGATTAACACTGAAGCTTTCTTT; CDR3 protein: CASSAGQINTEAFF
D gene: -; V gene: TRBV6-2/TRBV6-3; clone size: once; J gene: TRBJ1-2; CDR3 DNA: TGTGCCAGCAGTTACCGGAGAACTTCGGAGGGCTACACCTTC; CDR3 protein: CASSYRRTSEGYTF
D gene: -; V gene: TRBV3-1/TRBV3-2; clone size: -; J gene: TRBJ1-6; CDR3 DNA: TGTGCCAGCAGCCAAGGGGGGGGCTGGGATTCACCCCTCCACTTT; CDR3 protein: CASSQGGGWDSPLHF
D gene: -; V gene: TRBV2; clone size: -; J gene: TRBJ1-2; CDR3 DNA: TGTGCCAGCAGTGGCGGAACGGTAGCTAACTATGGCTACACCTTC; CDR3 protein: CASSGGTVANYGYTF
D gene: -; V gene: TRBV5-4; clone size: -; J gene: TRBJ1-4; CDR3 DNA: TGTGCCAGCAGCTTACGGGGGAGTAACAATGAAAAACTGTTTTTT; CDR3 protein: CASSLRGSNNEKLFF
D gene: TRBD1; V gene: TRBV3-1/TRBV3-2; clone size: -; J gene: TRBJ1-6; CDR3 DNA: TGTGCCAGCAGCCCGTGGACAGGGGGTAGCGATTCACCCCTCCACTTT; CDR3 protein: CASSPWTGGSDSPLHF
D gene: -; V gene: TRBV25-1; clone size: -; J gene: TRBJ2-7; CDR3 DNA: TGTGCCAGCAGTGAACGTTACGAGCAGTACTTC; CDR3 protein: CASSERYEQYF
D gene: -; V gene: TRBV19; clone size: -; J gene: TRBJ1-3; CDR3 DNA: TGTGCCAGTAGTTACCGACAGGCTGGAAACACCATATATTTT; CDR3 protein: CASSYRQAGNTIYF
D gene: -; V gene: TRBV5-1; clone size: -; J gene: TRBJ1-1; CDR3 DNA: TGCGCCAGCAGCTTTACGGGGGGCCGTCAAAACACTGAAGCTTTCTTT; CDR3 protein: CASSFTGGRQNTEAFF
D gene: -; V gene: TRBV18; clone size: -; J gene: TRBJ2-3; CDR3 DNA: TGTGCCAGCTCATCCCCCGGCACAGATACGCAGTATTTT; CDR3 protein: CASSSPGTDTQYF
D gene: TRBD2; V gene: TRBV2; clone size: -; J gene: TRBJ2-1; CDR3 DNA: TGTGCCAGCACGCTAGCGGGGGGTTTCAATGAGCAGTTCTTC; CDR3 protein: CASTLAGGFNEQFF
D gene: TRBD1; V gene: TRBV5-1; clone size: -; J gene: TRBJ1-2; CDR3 DNA: TGCGCCAGCAGCTTGATGACAGGGGAGTATGGCTACACCTTC; CDR3 protein: CASSLMTGEYGYTF
D gene: -; V gene: TRBV13; clone size: -; J gene: TRBJ2-6; CDR3 DNA: TGTGCCAGCAGCTTAGGGGCGGCTGGGGCCAACGTTCTGACTTTC; CDR3 protein: CASSLGAAGANVLTF
D gene: -; V gene: TRBV12-2; clone size: once; J gene: TRBJ1-6; CDR3 DNA: TGTGCAAGTCGCGCGAAGTGGACAGGGGGATCACCCCTCCACTTT; CDR3 protein: CASRAKWTGGSPLHF
D gene: -; V gene: TRBV5-1; clone size: few; J gene: TRBJ2-2; CDR3 DNA: TGCGCCAGCAGCTTGACAGGGAACACCGGGGAGCTGTTTTTT; CDR3 protein: CASSLTGNTGELFF
D gene: TRBD1; V gene: TRBV6-4; clone size: -; J gene: TRBJ2-2; CDR3 DNA: TGTGCCAGCAGCCAGGGACAGGGTTACACCGGGGAGCTGTTTTTT; CDR3 protein: CASSQGQGYTGELFF
D gene: TRBD2; V gene: TRBV7-9; clone size: -; J gene: TRBJ2-1; CDR3 DNA: TGTGCCAGCAGCTTAGCTAGCGGGGGGGAGCAGTTCTTC; CDR3 protein: CASSLASGGEQFF